These 30 T cell receptor beta chains were sequenced from one sample in a study of immune characterization of retroperitoneal liposarcoma. TCRdb re-called the PCR reads with MiXCR, one entry per CDR3 protein. Here the sample spans over 6,000 distinct CDR3 sequences, over 25% being singletons. What was sequenced was blood. These TCRs come from a male donor with retroperitoneal liposarcoma.

Only a few counts were recorded for this clonotype. The chain has TRBV6-1 and TRBJ2-2, with D unclear. The V end was cut by 10 bases, the J end by 1 base, with 7 bases between. Germline CDR1 and CDR2: MNHNS and SASEGT. This CDR3 contains 12 residues. The CDR3 nucleotides read TGTGCCACGCACGGGAACACCGGGGAGCTGTTTTTT. Translated: CATHGNTGELFF.

The chain has TRBV12-3 or TRBV12-4 and TRBJ2-1, with 8 positions matching TRBD1. The last part of the DNA fits TRBJ2-7 better; the J call may be wrong. The CDR3 is 15 residues long. The CDR3 nucleotides are TGTGCCAGCAGTTTCTTTACAGGGGGATCCTACGAGCAGTACTTC. Protein: CASSFFTGGSYEQYF.

This clonotype appeared once. CDR3 sequence: CASSHGPDTQYF. CDR3 coding DNA: TGTGCCAGCAGCCATGGTCCAGATACGCAGTATTTT. The V and J genes are TRBV3-1 and TRBJ2-3; D gene uncertain. Germline CDR1 and CDR2: LGHDT and YNNKEL (reference sequence). This CDR3 is 12 amino acids long. Trimming shortened V by 3 bases and J by 4 bases, and 5 bases separated the two germline ends.

This clonotype has a count of ten or more. V is TRBV6-1 and J is TRBJ1-2, with no clear D. The CDR3 spans 14 residues. Germline CDR1 reads MNHNS; CDR2 reads SASEGT. V was cut by 2 bases and J by 7 bases, with 14 bases left in between. The CDR3 DNA is TGTGCCAGCAGTGAAATATTCGCCTTGGGTGGCTACACCTTC. This sequence encodes CASSEIFALGGYTF.

J is TRBJ1-4 and V is TRBV12-3 or TRBV12-4, with unresolved D. Trimming left V 8 bases short and J 0 bases short, with 7 bases between. The CDR3 contains 13 residues. This CDR3 reads CASRRATNEKLFF. The CDR3, as DNA: TGTGCCAGCCGGAGAGCAACTAATGAAAAACTGTTTTTT.

This clonotype was observed a few times. V gene TRBV27 combines with J gene TRBJ1-6, with TRBD1 matching over 7 bases. CDR1 and CDR2 (germline): MNHEY, SMNVEV (reference sequence). V shed 6 bases and J 0 bases; nucleotides not matched to a gene: 5. This CDR3 has 16 amino acids. CDR3 in DNA: TGTGCCAGCAGCGACAGGGTGAGCTCCTATAATTCACCCCTCCACTTT. Translation gives CASSDRVSSYNSPLHF.

The sample holds many counts of this clonotype. The V and J genes are TRBV27 and TRBJ2-1; the match to TRBD2 covers 7 bases. The J call may be faulty, since TRBJ2-5 better matches the DNA end. From germline, CDR1 is MNHEY and CDR2 SMNVEV (reference sequence). The length of the CDR3 is 12 residues. The CDR3 DNA reads TGTGCCAGCAGGACGGGCGGGGGGACCCAGTACTTC. Its translation is CASRTGGGTQYF.

The chain recombines TRBV24-1 with TRBJ2-3, with TRBD2 matching 11 bases. The CDR3 consists of 17 residues. Looked up from germline, CDR1 is KGHDR and CDR2 is SFDVKD. The junction had 6 bases not matched to a gene; V was cut back by 4 bases and J by 1 base. The DNA for the CDR3 is TGTGCCACCAGTGACCTGGGACTAGCGGAGGGCACAGATACGCAGTATTTT. Protein product: CATSDLGLAEGTDTQYF.

This chain connects TRBV12-3 or TRBV12-4 to TRBJ2-3; D is unresolved. The CDR3 consists of 11 residues. V lost 4 bases and J lost 2, with 1 base in between. In nucleotides, the CDR3 is TGTGCCAGCAGTTCCACAGATACGCAGTATTTT. This codes for CASSSTDTQYF.

This clonotype was seen a handful of times. The chain has TRBV6-4 and TRBJ2-3; 7 bases align to TRBD2. The germline V gene encodes CDR1 MRHNA and CDR2 SNTAGT. J was trimmed by 6 bases and V by 3 bases; bases with no gene match: 6. There are 14 residues in the CDR3. This CDR3 reads CASSEASGRDTQYF. The CDR3, as DNA: TGTGCCAGCAGTGAAGCTAGCGGACGGGATACGCAGTATTTT.

This clonotype is deemed medium-sized (0.01 to 0.1%). The V gene is TRBV12-3 or TRBV12-4, the J gene TRBJ2-5; no definite D call. The CDR3 spans 14 residues. The V end was cut by 4 bases, the J end by 1 base, with 10 bases between. The CDR3 DNA is TGTGCCAGCAGTTATCCGGAATCCCAAGAGACCCAGTACTTC. Its protein is CASSYPESQETQYF.

In its sample, this clonotype was seen many times. The V and J genes are TRBV6-2 or TRBV6-3 and TRBJ1-2; D is unresolved. The CDR3 spans 13 residues. Per the germline V gene, CDR1 is MNHEY and CDR2 is SVGEGT. With 3 bases removed from V and 3 bases from J, the gap between germline ends came to 8 bases. The CDR3 spells CASSYRRDYGYTF. The CDR3 DNA reads as TGTGCCAGCAGTTATAGACGGGACTATGGCTACACCTTC.

The chain joins TRBV27 to TRBJ2-3; D gene uncertain. The ends were cut back, 11 bases at V and 4 bases at J, with 16 bases in the middle. This CDR3 region has 13 residues. Germline V CDR1 and CDR2: MNHEY, SMNVEV (reference sequence). The CDR3 sequence is CAAAAQRADTQYF. The CDR3 DNA follows: TGTGCCGCTGCGGCGCAACGGGCAGATACGCAGTATTTT.

The J gene is TRBJ2-7, the V gene TRBV7-6; D remains unclear. V lost 5 bases to trimming and J lost 6 bases, with 14 bases between them. CDR1 is SGHVS, CDR2 FNYEAQ, per germline. The CDR3 has 13 residues. The CDR3 reads CASSPLSGSEQYF. DNA for the CDR3: TGTGCCAGCAGCCCCCTATCTGGCAGCGAGCAGTACTTC. The variable domain in full, completed from reference TRBV7-6 and TRBJ2-7, reads GAGVSQSPRYKVTKRGQDVALRCDPISGHVSLYWYRQALGQGPEFLTYFNYEAQQDKSGLPNDRFSAERPEGSISTLTIQRTEQRDSAMYRCASSPLSGSEQYFGPGTRLTVT.

To note about this clonotype: A junction end diverges from the germline sequence, so it may reflect a read error. V usage is TRBV7-6 and J usage is TRBJ2-2; 9 nucleotides agree with TRBD1. The CDR3 consists of 15 residues. Per the germline V gene, CDR1 is SGHVS and CDR2 is FNYEAQ. CDR3 loop: CASSQDRGLTGELFF. The CDR3 DNA is TGTGCTAGCAGCCAGGACAGGGGACTCACCGGGGAGCTGTTTTTT.

The chain carries TRBV6-4 and TRBJ2-1; D not certain. Between the trimmed V and J ends, which lost 1 base and 6 bases, there was a span of 10 bases. The CDR3 extends over 14 amino acids. CDR1 and CDR2 (germline): MRHNA, SNTAGT. CDR3 residues: CASSDFLRPNEQFF. The CDR3 bases are TGTGCCAGCAGTGACTTTTTACGGCCCAATGAGCAGTTCTTC.

This clonotype was counted many times. The J gene is TRBJ1-2, the V gene TRBV6-6; no firm D call. Per the germline V gene, CDR1 is MNHNY and CDR2 is SVGAGI (reference sequence). This CDR3 is built from 14 residues. V was cut by 1 base and J by 4 bases, with 10 bases left in between. CDR3 DNA: TGTGCCAGCAGTTACTTGTCAGACTCCTATGGCTACACCTTC. Translating it yields CASSYLSDSYGYTF.

This clonotype was seen many times. The chain is built from TRBV6-1 and TRBJ2-1; TRBD1 or TRBD2 may be the D gene (5 bases each). The length of the CDR3 is 17 residues. Trimming cost V 6 bases and J 0 bases, with 18 bases left between them. Germline loops: CDR1 MNHNS, CDR2 SASEGT. DNA of the CDR3: TGTGCCAGCAGCCCAGCCCCCGGGACCAGCTCCTACAATGAGCAGTTCTTC. Its protein product is CASSPAPGTSSYNEQFF.

This clonotype was counted at least ten times. This chain links TRBV6-1 with TRBJ2-6, with D unclear. CDR1 and CDR2 from the germline V gene are MNHNS and SASEGT. V lost 8 bases and J 4 bases, leaving 12 bases between the germline ends. CDR3 size: 14 residues. CDR3 sequence: CASGTDSGANVLTF. The CDR3 DNA sequence: TGTGCCAGCGGCACAGATTCAGGGGCCAACGTCCTGACTTTC.

This clonotype was counted a few times. The rearrangement uses TRBV6-4 and TRBJ1-1; D remains unclear. The V gene's germline CDR1 is MRHNA and CDR2 SNTAGT. This CDR3 contains 14 residues. V was pared by 6 bases and J by 7 bases, with 18 bases between. Here the CDR3 reads CASSADGRSSEAFF. The CDR3 nucleotides read TGTGCCAGCAGCGCGGACGGGAGATCCAGTGAAGCTTTCTTT.

At least ten counts were recorded for this clonotype. This chain joins TRBV27 and TRBJ2-1; TRBD2 is a possible D gene (6 bases). The germline V gene encodes CDR1 MNHEY and CDR2 SMNVEV (reference sequence). The CDR3 runs to 12 residues. The V end was cut by 6 bases, the J end by 9 bases, with 12 bases between. The chain's CDR3 is CASSALGGEQFF. The CDR3 DNA reads TGTGCCAGCAGCGCACTCGGGGGTGAGCAGTTCTTC.

This clonotype occurred many times. The rearrangement uses TRBV12-3 or TRBV12-4 and TRBJ2-1; D is possibly TRBD1 (6 bases). Gene TRBJ2-7 matches the end of the DNA better, so the J call may be wrong. CDR3 length: 15 residues. DNA for the CDR3: TGTGCCAGCAGTTTAGCGGGGGCAAGAGGCTACGAGCAGTACTTC. Residues: CASSLAGARGYEQYF.

This clonotype was detected a few times. The chain links TRBV6-1 to TRBJ2-5; the D is unclear. The J call could be wrong; TRBJ2-7 is a better fit for the DNA end. This CDR3 comprises 14 residues. Germline lookup yields CDR1 MNHNS and CDR2 SASEGT. DNA for the CDR3: TGTGCCAGCTCCCTCGGCCTCGGAACGGGCGAGCAGTACTTC. It codes for CASSLGLGTGEQYF.

The rearrangement links TRBV6-2 or TRBV6-3 to TRBJ2-1; D could derive from TRBD1 or TRBD2 (6 bases each). CDR1 is MNHEY and CDR2 is SVGEGT in the germline V gene. This CDR3 is 17 amino acids long. Trimming took off 2 bases at V and 6 bases at J, with 20 bases between the two ends. CDR3 protein: CASSYTEGGASGNEQFF. The DNA for the CDR3 is TGTGCCAGCAGTTACACGGAGGGGGGCGCTTCCGGCAATGAGCAGTTCTTC.

The rearrangement joins TRBV11-2 to TRBJ2-1; D perhaps matches TRBD2 (5 bases). The germline V and J ends were trimmed by 2 bases and 6 bases, with 17 bases remaining between them. Germline lookup yields CDR1 SGHAT and CDR2 FQNNGV. This CDR3 comprises 16 residues. DNA for the CDR3: TGTGCCAGCAGCTTAAGAACGGGATGGGGTACCAATGAGCAGTTCTTC. Translation: CASSLRTGWGTNEQFF.

This clonotype appeared many times. The J gene is TRBJ1-1, the V gene TRBV6-6, with D possibly TRBD1 on 5 matching bases. Germline CDR1 reads MNHNY; CDR2 reads SVGAGI (reference sequence). Trimming stripped 4 bases from V and 4 bases from J, with 10 bases between. The CDR3 length is 13 residues. The CDR3 DNA is TGTGCCAGCAGTTTCGACGGGGGCACTGAAGCTTTCTTT. It specifies CASSFDGGTEAFF.

This clonotype occurred a few times. This chain links TRBV7-2 with TRBJ2-3; no reliable D call. V lost 0 bases and J lost 5, with 3 bases in between. CDR1 is SGHTA, CDR2 FQGNSA, per germline. This CDR3 is 12 amino acids long. Written as DNA, the CDR3 is TGTGCCAGCAGCTTAGCGCTAGATACGCAGTATTTT. Amino acid sequence: CASSLALDTQYF.

The V and J genes are TRBV7-2 and TRBJ1-5; D unclear. The ends were cut back, 3 bases at V and 2 bases at J, with 8 bases in the middle. Germline assignment: CDR1 SGHTA and CDR2 FQGNSA. The CDR3 runs to 14 residues. CDR3 nucleotides: TGTGCCAGCAGCTTTTGGGCAGGCAATCAGCCCCAGCATTTT. This gives the protein CASSFWAGNQPQHF. The full variable domain, its missing parts supplied by reference TRBV7-2 and TRBJ1-5, is GAGVSQSPSNKVTEKGKDVELRCDPISGHTALYWYRQSLGQGLEFLIYFQGNSAPDKSGLPSDRFSAERTGGSVSTLTIQRTQQEDSAVYLCASSFWAGNQPQHFGDGTRLSIL.

This clonotype was counted at least ten times. The V gene is TRBV6-6, the J gene TRBJ1-1; D is unclear. Between the trimmed V and J ends, which lost 2 bases and 4 bases, there was a span of 11 bases. The CDR3 runs to 14 residues. From germline, CDR1 is MNHNY and CDR2 SVGAGI (reference sequence). In DNA, the CDR3 is TGTGCCAGCAGTTACGGGTATATCGGCACTGAAGCTTTCTTT. This translates into CASSYGYIGTEAFF.

This rearrangement joins TRBV11-3 to TRBJ2-7, with D tentatively TRBD1 (6 bases). Germline assignment: CDR1 SGHNT and CDR2 YENEEA. Deletions cut 3 bases from V and 5 bases from J, with 11 bases between. This CDR3 is 13 amino acids long. The CDR3 sequence: CASSLDSHHEQYF. Written as DNA, the CDR3 is TGTGCCAGCAGCTTGGACAGTCACCACGAGCAGTACTTC. Looking up the rest from reference TRBV11-3 and TRBJ2-7 gives the full variable domain: EAGVVQSPRYKIIEKKQPVAFWCNPISGHNTLYWYLQNLGQGPELLIRYENEEAVDDSQLPKDRFSAERLKGVDSTLKIQPAELGDSAVYLCASSLDSHHEQYFGPGTRLTVT.